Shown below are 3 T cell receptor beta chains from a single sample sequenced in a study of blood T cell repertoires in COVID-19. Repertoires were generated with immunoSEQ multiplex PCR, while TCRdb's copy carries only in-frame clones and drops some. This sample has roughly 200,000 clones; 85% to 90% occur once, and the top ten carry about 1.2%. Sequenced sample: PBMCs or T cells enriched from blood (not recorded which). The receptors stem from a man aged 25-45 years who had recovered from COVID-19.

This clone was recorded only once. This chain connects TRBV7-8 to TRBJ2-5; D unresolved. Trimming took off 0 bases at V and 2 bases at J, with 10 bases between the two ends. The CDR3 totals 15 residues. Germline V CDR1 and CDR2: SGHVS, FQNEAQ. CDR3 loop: CASSLALADQETQYF. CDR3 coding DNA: TGTGCCAGCAGCTTAGCGCTGGCAGATCAAGAGACCCAGTACTTC.

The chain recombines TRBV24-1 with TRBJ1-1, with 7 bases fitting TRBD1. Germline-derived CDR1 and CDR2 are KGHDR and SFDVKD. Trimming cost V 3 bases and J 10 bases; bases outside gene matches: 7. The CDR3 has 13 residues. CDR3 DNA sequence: TGTGCCACCAGTGATGGGAACAGGGGAAGAGCTTTCTTT. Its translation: CATSDGNRGRAFF.

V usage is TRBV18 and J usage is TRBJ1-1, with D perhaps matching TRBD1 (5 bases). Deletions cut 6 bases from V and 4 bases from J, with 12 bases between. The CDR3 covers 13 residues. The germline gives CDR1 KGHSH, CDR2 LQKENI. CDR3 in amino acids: CASSDQGGTEAFF. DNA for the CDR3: TGTGCCAGCTCCGACCAGGGAGGCACTGAAGCTTTCTTT.